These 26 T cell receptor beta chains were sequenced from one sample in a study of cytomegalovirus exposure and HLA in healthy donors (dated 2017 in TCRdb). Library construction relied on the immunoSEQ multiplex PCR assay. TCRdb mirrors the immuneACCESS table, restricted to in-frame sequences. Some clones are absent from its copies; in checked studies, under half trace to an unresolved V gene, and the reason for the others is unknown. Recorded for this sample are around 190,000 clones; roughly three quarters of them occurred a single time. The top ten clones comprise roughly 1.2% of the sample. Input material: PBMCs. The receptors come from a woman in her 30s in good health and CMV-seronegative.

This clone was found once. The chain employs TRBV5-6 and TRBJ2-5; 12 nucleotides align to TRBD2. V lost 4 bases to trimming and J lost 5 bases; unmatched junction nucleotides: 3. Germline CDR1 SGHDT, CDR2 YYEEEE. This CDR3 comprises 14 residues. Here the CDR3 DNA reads TGTGCCAGCAGCCTAGCGGGAGGGAGGGAGACCCAGTACTTC. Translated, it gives CASSLAGGRETQYF.

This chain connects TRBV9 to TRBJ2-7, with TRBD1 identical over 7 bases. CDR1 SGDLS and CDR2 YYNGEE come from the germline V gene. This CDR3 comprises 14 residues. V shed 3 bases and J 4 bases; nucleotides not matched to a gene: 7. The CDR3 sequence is CASSAQGGMYEQYF. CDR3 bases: TGTGCCAGCAGCGCTCAAGGGGGCATGTACGAGCAGTACTTC.

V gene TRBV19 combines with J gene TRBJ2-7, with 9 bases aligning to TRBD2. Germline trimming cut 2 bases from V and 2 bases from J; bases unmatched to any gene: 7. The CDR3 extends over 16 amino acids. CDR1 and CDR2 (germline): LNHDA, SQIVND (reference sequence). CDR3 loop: CASSILPSGTPYEQYF. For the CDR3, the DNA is TGTGCCAGTAGTATACTCCCTAGCGGGACGCCCTACGAGCAGTACTTC.

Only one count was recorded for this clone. CDR3 sequence: CASSPGSGGSNEQFF. The CDR3 coding sequence is TGTGCCAGCAGTCCGGGGTCGGGGGGATCAAATGAGCAGTTCTTC. V and J are TRBV5-4 and TRBJ2-1; TRBD2 matches at 7 bases. Unmatched junction bases numbered 12, after V lost 5 bases and J lost 7 bases. The CDR3 spans 15 residues. Germline V gives CDR1 SGHNT, CDR2 YYREEE (reference sequence).

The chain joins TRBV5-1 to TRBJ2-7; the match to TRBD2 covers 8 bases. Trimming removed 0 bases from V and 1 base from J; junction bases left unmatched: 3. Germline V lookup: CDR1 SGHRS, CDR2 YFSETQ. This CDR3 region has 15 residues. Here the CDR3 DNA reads TGCGCCAGCAGCTTGGGACTAGCGCCATCCTACGAGCAGTACTTC. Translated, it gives CASSLGLAPSYEQYF. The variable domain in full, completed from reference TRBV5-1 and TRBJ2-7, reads KAGVTQTPRYLIKTRGQQVTLSCSPISGHRSVSWYQQTPGQGLQFLFEYFSETQRNKGNFPGRFSGRQFSNSRSEMNVSTLELGDSALYLCASSLGLAPSYEQYFGPGTRLTVT.

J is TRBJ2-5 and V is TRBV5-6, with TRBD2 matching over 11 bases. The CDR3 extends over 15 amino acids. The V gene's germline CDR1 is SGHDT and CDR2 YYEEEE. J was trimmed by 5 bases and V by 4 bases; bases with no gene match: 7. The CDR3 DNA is TGTGCCAGCAGCCGCGGACTAGCGGGCGGGGAGACCCAGTACTTC. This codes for CASSRGLAGGETQYF.

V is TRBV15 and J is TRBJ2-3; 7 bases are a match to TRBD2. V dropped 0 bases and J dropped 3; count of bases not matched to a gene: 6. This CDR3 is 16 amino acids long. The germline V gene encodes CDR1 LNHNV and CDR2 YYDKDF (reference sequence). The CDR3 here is CATSRDPGGGTDTQYF. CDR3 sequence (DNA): TGTGCCACCAGCAGAGATCCCGGCGGGGGTACAGATACGCAGTATTTT.

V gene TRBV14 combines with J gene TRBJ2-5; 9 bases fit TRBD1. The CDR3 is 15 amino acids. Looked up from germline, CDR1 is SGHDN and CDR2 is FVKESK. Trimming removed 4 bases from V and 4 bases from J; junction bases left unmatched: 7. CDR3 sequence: CASSPTGGGGETQYF. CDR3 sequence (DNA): TGTGCCAGCAGCCCAACAGGGGGCGGAGGAGAGACCCAGTACTTC.

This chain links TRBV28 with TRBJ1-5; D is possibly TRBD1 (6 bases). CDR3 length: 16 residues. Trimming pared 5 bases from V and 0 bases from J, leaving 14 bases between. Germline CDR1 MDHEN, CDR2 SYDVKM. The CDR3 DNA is TGTGCCAGCAGTCAACAGGGTCTCTATAGCAATCAGCCCCAGCATTTT. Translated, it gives CASSQQGLYSNQPQHF.

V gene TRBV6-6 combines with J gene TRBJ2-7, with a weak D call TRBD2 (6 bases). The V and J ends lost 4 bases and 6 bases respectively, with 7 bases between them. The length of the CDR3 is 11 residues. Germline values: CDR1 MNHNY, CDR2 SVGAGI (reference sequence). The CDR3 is CASSSGVEQYF. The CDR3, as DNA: TGTGCCAGCAGTTCGGGGGTCGAGCAGTACTTC.

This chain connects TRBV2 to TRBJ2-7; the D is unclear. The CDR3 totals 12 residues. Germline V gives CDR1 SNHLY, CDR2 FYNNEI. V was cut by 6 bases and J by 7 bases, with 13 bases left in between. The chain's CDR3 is CASSKGSGEQYF. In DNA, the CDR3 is TGTGCCAGCAGCAAAGGCTCGGGTGAGCAGTACTTC.

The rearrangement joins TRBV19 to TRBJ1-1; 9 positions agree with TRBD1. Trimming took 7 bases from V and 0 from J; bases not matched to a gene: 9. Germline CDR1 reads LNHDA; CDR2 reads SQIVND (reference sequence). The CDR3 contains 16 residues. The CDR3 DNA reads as TGTGCCAGTACCAACGGACAGGGGATTATGAACACTGAAGCTTTCTTT. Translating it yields CASTNGQGIMNTEAFF.

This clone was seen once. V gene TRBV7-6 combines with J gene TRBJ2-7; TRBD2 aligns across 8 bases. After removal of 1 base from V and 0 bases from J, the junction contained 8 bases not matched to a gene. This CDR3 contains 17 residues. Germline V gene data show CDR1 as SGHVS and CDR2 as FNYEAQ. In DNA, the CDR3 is TGTGCCAGCAGCTTAGAGGCTAGCGGGCTGACCTCCTACGAGCAGTACTTC. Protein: CASSLEASGLTSYEQYF.

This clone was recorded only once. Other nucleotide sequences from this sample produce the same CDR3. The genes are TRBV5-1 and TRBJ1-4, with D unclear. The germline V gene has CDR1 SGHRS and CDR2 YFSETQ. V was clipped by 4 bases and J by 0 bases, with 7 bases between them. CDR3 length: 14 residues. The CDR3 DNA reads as TGCGCCAGCAGCGAAACATCAACTAATGAAAAACTGTTTTTT. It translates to CASSETSTNEKLFF.

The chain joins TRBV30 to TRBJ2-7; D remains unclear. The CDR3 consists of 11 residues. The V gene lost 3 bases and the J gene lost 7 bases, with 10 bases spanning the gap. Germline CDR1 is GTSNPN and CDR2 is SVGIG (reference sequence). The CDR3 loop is CAWSPSREQYF. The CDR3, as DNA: TGTGCCTGGAGCCCGTCGCGAGAGCAGTACTTC.

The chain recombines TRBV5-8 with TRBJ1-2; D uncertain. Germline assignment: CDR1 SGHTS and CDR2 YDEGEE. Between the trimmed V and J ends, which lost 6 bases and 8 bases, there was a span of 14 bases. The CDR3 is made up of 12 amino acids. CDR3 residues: CASTHDIRGYTF. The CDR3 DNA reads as TGTGCCAGCACCCATGACATAAGGGGCTACACCTTC. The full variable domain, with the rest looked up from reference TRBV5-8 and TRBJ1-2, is EAGVTQSPTHLIKTRGQQATLRCSPISGHTSVYWYQQALGLGLQFLLWYDEGEERNRGNFPPRFSGRQFPNYSSELNVNALELEDSALYLCASTHDIRGYTFGSGTRLTVV.

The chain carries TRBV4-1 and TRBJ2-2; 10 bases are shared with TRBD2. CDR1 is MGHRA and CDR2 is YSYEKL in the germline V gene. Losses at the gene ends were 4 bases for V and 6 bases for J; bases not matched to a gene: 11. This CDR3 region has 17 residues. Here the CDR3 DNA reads TGCGCCAGCAGCCTAGCTCACAGCGGGGGGGCTTCCGGGGAGCTGTTTTTT. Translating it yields CASSLAHSGGASGELFF.

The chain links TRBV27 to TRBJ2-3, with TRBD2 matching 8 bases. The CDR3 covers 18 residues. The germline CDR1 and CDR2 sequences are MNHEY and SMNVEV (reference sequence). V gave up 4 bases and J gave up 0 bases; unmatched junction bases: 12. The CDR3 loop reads CASSSSQVLAGSTDTQYF. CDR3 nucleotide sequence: TGTGCCAGCAGTTCTTCCCAGGTGCTAGCGGGTAGCACAGATACGCAGTATTTT.

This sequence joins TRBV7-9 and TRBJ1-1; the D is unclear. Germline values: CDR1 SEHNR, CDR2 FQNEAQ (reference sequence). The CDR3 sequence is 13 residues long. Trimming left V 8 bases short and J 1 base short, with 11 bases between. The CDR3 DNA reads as TGTGCCAGCCACAACCGAGGGAACACTGAAGCTTTCTTT. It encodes CASHNRGNTEAFF.

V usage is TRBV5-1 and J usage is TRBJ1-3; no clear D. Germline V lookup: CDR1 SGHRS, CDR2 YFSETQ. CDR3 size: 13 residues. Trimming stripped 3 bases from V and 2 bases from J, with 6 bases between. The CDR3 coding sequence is TGCGCCAGCAGCTCCGGGACTGGAAACACCATATATTTT. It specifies CASSSGTGNTIYF.

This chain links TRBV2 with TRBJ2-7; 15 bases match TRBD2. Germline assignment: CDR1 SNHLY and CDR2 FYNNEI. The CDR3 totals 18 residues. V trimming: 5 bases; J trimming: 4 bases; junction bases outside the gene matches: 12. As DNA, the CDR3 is TGTGCCAGCAGTCCTCGGACAGGGGGACTAGCGGGAGGTTACGAGCAGTACTTC. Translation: CASSPRTGGLAGGYEQYF.

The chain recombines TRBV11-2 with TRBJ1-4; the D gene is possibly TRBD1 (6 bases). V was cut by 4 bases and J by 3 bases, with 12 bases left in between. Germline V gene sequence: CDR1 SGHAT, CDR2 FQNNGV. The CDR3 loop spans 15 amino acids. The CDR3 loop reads CASSSIEGANEKLFF. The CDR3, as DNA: TGTGCCAGCAGCTCGATTGAGGGGGCTAATGAAAAACTGTTTTTT. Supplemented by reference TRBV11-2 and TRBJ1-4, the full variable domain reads EAGVAQSPRYKIIEKRQSVAFWCNPISGHATLYWYQQILGQGPKLLIQFQNNGVVDDSQLPKDRFSAERLKGVDSTLKIQPAKLEDSAVYLCASSSIEGANEKLFFGSGTQLSVL.

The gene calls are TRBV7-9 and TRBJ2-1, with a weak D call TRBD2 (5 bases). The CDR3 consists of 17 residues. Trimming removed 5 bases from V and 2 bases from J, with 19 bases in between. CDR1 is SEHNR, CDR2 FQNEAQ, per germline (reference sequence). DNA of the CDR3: TGTGCCAGCAGCACCAGGACTGCCCGCTATACCTACAATGAGCAGTTCTTC. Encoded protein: CASSTRTARYTYNEQFF.

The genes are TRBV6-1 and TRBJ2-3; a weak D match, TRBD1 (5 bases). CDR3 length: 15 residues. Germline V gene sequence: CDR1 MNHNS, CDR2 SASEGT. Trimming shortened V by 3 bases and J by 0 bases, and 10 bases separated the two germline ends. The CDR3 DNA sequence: TGTGCCAGCAGTGAGGGGCTGACTAGCACAGATACGCAGTATTTT. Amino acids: CASSEGLTSTDTQYF.

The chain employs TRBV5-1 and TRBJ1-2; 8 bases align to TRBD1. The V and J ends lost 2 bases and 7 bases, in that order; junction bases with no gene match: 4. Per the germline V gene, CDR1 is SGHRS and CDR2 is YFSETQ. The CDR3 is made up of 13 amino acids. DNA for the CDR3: TGCGCCAGCAGCTTTTTGGACAGGGCTGGCTACACCTTC. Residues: CASSFLDRAGYTF. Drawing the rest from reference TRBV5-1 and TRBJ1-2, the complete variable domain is KAGVTQTPRYLIKTRGQQVTLSCSPISGHRSVSWYQQTPGQGLQFLFEYFSETQRNKGNFPGRFSGRQFSNSRSEMNVSTLELGDSALYLCASSFLDRAGYTFGSGTRLTVV.

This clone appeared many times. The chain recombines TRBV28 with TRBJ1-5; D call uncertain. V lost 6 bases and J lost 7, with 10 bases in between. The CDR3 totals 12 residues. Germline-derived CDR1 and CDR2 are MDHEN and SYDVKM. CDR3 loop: CASRRPGQPQHF. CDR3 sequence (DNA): TGTGCCAGCAGACGACCGGGGCAGCCCCAGCATTTT.